This T cell receptor beta chain is from a study of T-cell reconstitution after alpha-beta-depleted transplantation in children. Broader study findings: Approximately two months post-transplant, alpha-beta T cells reportedly originated from several hundred expanded graft clones. At one year after transplant, newly produced T cells mostly accounted for T-cell counts and diversity.

This clonotype was picked up a small number of times. What it binds is not known. The CDR3 length is 13 residues. The germline V and J ends were trimmed by 10 bases and 5 bases, with 17 bases remaining between them. Germline CDR1 is MDHEN and CDR2 is SYDVKM. Preparation of the TCRbeta library involved a method that used unique molecular identifiers. TCRdb re-called the PCR reads through MiXCR, storing one row per CDR3 protein. The sample holds 300,000 to 400,000 distinct CDR3 sequences, approximately 20% seen once. This chain links TRBV28 with TRBJ1-2; D unclear. This sequence was found in a male patient younger than 18 who had a stem cell transplant for acute lymphoblastic leukemia, so the T cells may come from the graft donor. Sequenced material: PBMCs, mostly from graft donor cells, taken 180 days after TCRalphabeta/CD19-depleted stem cell transplant. The CDR3 here is CATRASTSYGYTF. As DNA, the CDR3 is TGTGCCACCCGGGCCTCCACCTCTTATGGCTACACCTTC.